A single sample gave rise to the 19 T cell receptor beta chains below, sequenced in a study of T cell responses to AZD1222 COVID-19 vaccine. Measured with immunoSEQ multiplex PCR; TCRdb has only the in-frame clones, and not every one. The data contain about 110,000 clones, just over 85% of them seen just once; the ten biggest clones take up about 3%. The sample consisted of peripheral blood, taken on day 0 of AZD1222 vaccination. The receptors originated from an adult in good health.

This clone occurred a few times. CDR3 protein: CASSLGDSSYNEQFF. The CDR3 DNA follows: TGTGCCAGCAGCTTGGGGGACAGCTCCTACAATGAGCAGTTCTTC. The chain links TRBV7-9 to TRBJ2-1, with 7 bases fitting TRBD1. Trimming cost V 3 bases and J 0 bases; bases outside gene matches: 2. Germline V lookup: CDR1 SEHNR, CDR2 FQNEAQ (reference sequence). The CDR3 totals 15 residues.

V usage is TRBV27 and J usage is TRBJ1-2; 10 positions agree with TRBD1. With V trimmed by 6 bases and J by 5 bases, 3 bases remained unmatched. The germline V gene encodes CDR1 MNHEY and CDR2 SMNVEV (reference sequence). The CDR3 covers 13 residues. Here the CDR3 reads CASSDRGLYGYTF. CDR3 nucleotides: TGTGCCAGCAGCGACAGGGGGCTTTATGGCTACACCTTC.

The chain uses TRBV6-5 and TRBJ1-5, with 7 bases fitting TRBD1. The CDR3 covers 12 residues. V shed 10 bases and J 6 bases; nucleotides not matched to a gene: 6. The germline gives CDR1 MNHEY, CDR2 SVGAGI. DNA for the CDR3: TGTGCCAACCGGGGACAGATTCAGCCCCAGCATTTT. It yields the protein CANRGQIQPQHF.

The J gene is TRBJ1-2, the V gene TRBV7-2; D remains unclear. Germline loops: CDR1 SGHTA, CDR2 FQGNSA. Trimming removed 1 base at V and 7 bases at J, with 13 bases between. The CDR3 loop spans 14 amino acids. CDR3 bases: TGTGCCAGCAGCTTAGGGCAGGCCCAATCTGGCTACACCTTC. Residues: CASSLGQAQSGYTF.

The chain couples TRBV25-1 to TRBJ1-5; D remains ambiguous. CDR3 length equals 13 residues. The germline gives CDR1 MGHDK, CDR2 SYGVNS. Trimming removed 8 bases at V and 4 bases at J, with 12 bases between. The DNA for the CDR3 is TGTGCCAGCCACGGCTCGGAGAATCAGCCCCAGCATTTT. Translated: CASHGSENQPQHF.

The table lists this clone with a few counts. In nucleotides, the CDR3 is TGTGCCAGCGTCCGACAGGGGTATGACTATGGCTACACCTTC. It yields the protein CASVRQGYDYGYTF. V gene TRBV5-4 combines with J gene TRBJ1-2, with 8 nucleotides matching TRBD1. CDR3 length equals 14 residues. The V gene's germline CDR1 is SGHNT and CDR2 YYREEE (reference sequence). The J segment lost 3 bases and the V segment lost 7 bases, leaving 8 bases of the junction unmatched.

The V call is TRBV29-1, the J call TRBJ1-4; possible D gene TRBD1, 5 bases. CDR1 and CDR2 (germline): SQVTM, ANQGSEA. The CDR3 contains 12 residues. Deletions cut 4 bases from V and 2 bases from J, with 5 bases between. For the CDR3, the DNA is TGCAGCGTTGGACAGACTAATGAAAAACTGTTTTTT. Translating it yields CSVGQTNEKLFF. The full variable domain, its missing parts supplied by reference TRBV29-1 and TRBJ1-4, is SAVISQKPSRDICQRGTSLTIQCQVDSQVTMMFWYRQQPGQSLTLIATANQGSEATYESGFVIDKFPISRPNLTFSTLTVSNMSPEDSSIYLCSVGQTNEKLFFGSGTQLSVL.

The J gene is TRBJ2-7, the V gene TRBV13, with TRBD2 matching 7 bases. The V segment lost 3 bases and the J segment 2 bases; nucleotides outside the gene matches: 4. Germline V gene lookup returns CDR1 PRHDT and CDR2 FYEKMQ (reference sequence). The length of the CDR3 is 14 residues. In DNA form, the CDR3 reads TGTGCCAGCAGCTTGCGGGGGAACCCCTACGAGCAGTACTTC. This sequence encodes CASSLRGNPYEQYF.

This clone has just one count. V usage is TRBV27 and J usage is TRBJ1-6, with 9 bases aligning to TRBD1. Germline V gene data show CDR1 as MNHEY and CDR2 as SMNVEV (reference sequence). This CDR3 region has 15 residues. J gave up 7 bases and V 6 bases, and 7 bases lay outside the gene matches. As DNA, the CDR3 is TGTGCCAGCAGGCCCCCGGGACAGGGAAATTCACCCCTCCACTTT. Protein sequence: CASRPPGQGNSPLHF.

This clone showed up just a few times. CDR3 sequence reads: CASSPRTGQIALHF. The DNA for the CDR3 is TGTGCCAGCAGCCCTCGGACAGGGCAAATAGCCCTCCACTTT. The chain links TRBV5-8 to TRBJ1-6; 8 bases line up with TRBD1. J gave up 14 bases and V 4 bases, and 11 bases lay outside the gene matches. The CDR3 consists of 14 residues. Germline V CDR1 and CDR2: SGHTS, YDEGEE.

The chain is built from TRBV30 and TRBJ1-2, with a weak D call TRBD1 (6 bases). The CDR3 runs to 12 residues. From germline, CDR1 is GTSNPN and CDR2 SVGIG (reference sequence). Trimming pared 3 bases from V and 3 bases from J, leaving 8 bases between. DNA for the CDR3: TGTGCCTGGAGCAGGGGTGACTATGGCTACACCTTC. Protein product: CAWSRGDYGYTF.

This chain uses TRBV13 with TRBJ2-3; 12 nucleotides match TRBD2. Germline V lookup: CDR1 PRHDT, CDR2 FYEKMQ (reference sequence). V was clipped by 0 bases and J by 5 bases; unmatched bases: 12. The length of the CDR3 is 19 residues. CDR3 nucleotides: TGTGCCAGCAGCTTAGGCCTAGGACTAGCGGGGTCAAAAAAAGATACGCAGTATTTT. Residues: CASSLGLGLAGSKKDTQYF.

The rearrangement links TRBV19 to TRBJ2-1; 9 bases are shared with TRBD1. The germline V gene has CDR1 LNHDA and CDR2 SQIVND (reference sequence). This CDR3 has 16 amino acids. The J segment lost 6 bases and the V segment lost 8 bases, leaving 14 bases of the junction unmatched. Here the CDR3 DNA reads TGTGCCAGTGGTTTCGAGGGACAGGGTTTTGGCAATGAGCAGTTCTTC. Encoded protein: CASGFEGQGFGNEQFF.

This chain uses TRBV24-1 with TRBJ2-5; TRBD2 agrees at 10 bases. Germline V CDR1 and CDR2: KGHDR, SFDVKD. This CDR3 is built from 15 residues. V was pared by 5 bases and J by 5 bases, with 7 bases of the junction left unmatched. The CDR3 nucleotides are TGTGCCACCAGTGGATGGACTAGCGGCGGGGAGACCCAGTACTTC. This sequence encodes CATSGWTSGGETQYF.

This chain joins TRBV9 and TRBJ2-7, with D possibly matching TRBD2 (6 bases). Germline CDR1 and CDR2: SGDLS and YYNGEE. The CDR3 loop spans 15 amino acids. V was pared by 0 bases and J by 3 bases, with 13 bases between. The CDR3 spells CASSVGEDYGYEQYF. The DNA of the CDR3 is TGTGCCAGCAGCGTAGGGGAGGACTACGGCTACGAGCAGTACTTC.

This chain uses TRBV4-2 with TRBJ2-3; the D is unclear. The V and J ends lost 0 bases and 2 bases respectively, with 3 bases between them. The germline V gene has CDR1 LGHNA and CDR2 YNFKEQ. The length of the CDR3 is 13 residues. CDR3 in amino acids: CASSQDVTDTQYF. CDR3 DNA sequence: TGTGCCAGCAGCCAAGATGTCACAGATACGCAGTATTTT.

The CDR3 sequence: CASSPPSGTGKAFF. The CDR3 nucleotides are TGTGCCAGCAGTCCACCCTCCGGGACAGGGAAAGCTTTCTTT. The V and J genes are TRBV6-5 and TRBJ1-1; 9 bases match TRBD1. From germline, CDR1 is MNHEY and CDR2 SVGAGI. This CDR3 contains 14 residues. With 5 bases clipped from V and 9 bases from J, the junction kept 10 bases outside the gene matches.

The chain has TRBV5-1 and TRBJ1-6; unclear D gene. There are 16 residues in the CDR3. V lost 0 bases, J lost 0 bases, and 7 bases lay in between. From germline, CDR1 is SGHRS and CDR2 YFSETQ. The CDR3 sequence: CASSLDVSSYNSPLHF. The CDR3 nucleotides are TGCGCCAGCAGCTTGGACGTGAGCTCCTATAATTCACCCCTCCACTTT.

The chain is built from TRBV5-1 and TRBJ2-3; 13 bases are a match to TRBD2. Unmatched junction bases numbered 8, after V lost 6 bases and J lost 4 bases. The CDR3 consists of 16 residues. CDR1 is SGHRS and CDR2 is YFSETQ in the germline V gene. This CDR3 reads CASIGTSGGAADTQYF. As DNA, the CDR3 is TGCGCCAGCATCGGTACTAGCGGGGGGGCGGCAGATACGCAGTATTTT.